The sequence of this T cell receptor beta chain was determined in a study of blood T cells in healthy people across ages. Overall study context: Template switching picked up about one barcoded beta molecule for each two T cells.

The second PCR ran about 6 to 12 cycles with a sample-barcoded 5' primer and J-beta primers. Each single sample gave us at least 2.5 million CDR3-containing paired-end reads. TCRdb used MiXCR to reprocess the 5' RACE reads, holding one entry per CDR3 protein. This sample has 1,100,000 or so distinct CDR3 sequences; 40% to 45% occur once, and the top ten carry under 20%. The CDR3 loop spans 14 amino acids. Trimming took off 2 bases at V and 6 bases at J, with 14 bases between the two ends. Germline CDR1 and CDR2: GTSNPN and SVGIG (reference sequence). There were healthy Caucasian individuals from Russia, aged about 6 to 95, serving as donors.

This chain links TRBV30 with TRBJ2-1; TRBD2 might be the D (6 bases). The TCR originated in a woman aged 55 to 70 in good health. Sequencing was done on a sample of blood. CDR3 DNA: TGTGCCTGGAGTTCCCGGACTATCGGCAATGAGCAGTTCTTC. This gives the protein CAWSSRTIGNEQFF.